This T cell receptor beta chain was captured by sequencing in a study of blood T cell repertoires in COVID-19. Study summary: Acute and convalescent COVID-19 specimens originated in the United States, Italy and Spain. PBMCs, B-cell-depleted T cells, or T cells were the source of the cDNA or gDNA that made up the material.

There are 13 residues in the CDR3. V was clipped by 3 bases and J by 2 bases, with 7 bases between them. Sequencing used immunoSEQ multiplex PCR; TCRdb keeps in-frame clones, though not all of them. Of under 350,000 clones in the sample, 83% are singletons; the top ten hold roughly 9.4%. The rearrangement uses TRBV12-3 or TRBV12-4 and TRBJ1-1, with D unresolved. Specimen: peripheral blood. The sequence was collected from a woman aged 50 to 60 who had recovered from COVID-19. Here the CDR3 reads CASSLAENTEAFF. CDR3 DNA sequence: TGTGCCAGCAGTTTGGCAGAAAACACTGAAGCTTTCTTT.